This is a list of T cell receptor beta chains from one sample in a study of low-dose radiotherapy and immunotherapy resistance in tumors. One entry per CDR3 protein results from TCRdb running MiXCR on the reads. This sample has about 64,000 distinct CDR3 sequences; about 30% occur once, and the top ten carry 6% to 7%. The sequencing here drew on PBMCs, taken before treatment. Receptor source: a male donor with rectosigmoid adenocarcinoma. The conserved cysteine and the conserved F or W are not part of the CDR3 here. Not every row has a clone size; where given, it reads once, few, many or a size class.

ASSQDGYEQY	-	TRBV3-1	TRBJ2-7
ASSMGPGQEYGYT	-	TRBV19	TRBJ1-2
ASSHDPGQGRYGYT	many	TRBV7-3	TRBJ1-2
ASSLDTSGGFFSTDTQY	many	TRBV11-2	TRBJ2-3
ASSWSGGNEKLF	many	TRBV6-1	TRBJ1-4
ASSAGGKRNTGELF	many	TRBV10-1	TRBJ2-2
ASSLAGAPYEQY	-	TRBV12-3/TRBV12-4	TRBJ2-7
SVFTVGETQY	many	TRBV29-1	TRBJ2-5
SAGREEQF	many	TRBV20-1	TRBJ2-1
ASSPGLVGQETQY	-	TRBV18	TRBJ2-5
ASLTGIATNEKLF	few	TRBV28	TRBJ1-4
ASSTLAGGPGEQF	few	TRBV25-1	TRBJ2-1
ASSLAGTSFSTDTQY	many	TRBV11-2	TRBJ2-3
ASSSKRYTEAF	many	TRBV27	TRBJ1-1
ASSYFSQPQH	-	TRBV6-2/TRBV6-3	TRBJ1-5
ATKRGQGGYEQY	many	TRBV15	TRBJ2-7
ASTPRAPGTQY	many	TRBV6-2/TRBV6-3	TRBJ2-5
AISERGRQETQY	-	TRBV10-3	TRBJ2-5
SVDLAGGSTDTQY	many	TRBV20-1	TRBJ2-3
ASSLSAGGRGETQY	many	TRBV11-2	TRBJ2-5
ASSPSPGQETQY	many	TRBV28	TRBJ2-5
ASSPTGTYQETQY	many	TRBV4-2	TRBJ2-5
ASSLADSYNEQF	-	TRBV5-1	TRBJ2-1
ASSQGGHKNTEAF	-	TRBV14	TRBJ1-1
AISEGEALLYEQY	many	TRBV10-3	TRBJ2-7